Sequencing of this T cell receptor beta chain was carried out in a study of blood T cell repertoires in COVID-19. Living in about two dozen US areas, the participants were between roughly 18 and 89 years of age. Original processing notes: Amplification of reference gene primers was used by the study to estimate nucleated cell counts. Only in-frame clones appear in the TCRdb table, and some are missing; sequencing was by immunoSEQ multiplex PCR. V and J calls and clone size come straight from that table; D and trimming were deduced from the DNA. The data contain 250,000 to 300,000 clones, around 84% of them singletons. Germline V gene data show CDR1 as LNHDA and CDR2 as SQIVND (reference sequence). The CDR3 length is 14 residues. V dropped 6 bases and J dropped 1 base, with 12 bases sitting between them.

This chain joins TRBV19 and TRBJ2-5, with D possibly being TRBD1 (5 bases). Input material: PBMCs or T cells enriched from blood (not recorded which). The receptor comes from a man in his thirties or forties with acute COVID-19. DNA of the CDR3: TGTGCCAGTAGAGAGACAGACCGCCAAGAGACCCAGTACTTC. Residues: CASRETDRQETQYF.